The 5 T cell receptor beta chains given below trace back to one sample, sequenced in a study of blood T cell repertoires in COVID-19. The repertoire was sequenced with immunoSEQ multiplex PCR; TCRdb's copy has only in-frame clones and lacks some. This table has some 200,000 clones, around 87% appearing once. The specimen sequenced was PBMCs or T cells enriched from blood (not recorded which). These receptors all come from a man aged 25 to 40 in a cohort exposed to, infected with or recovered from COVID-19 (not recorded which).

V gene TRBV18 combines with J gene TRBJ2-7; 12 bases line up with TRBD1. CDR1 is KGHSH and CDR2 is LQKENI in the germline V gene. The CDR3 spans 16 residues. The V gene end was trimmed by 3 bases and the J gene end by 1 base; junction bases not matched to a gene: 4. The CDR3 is CASSPKGQGASYEQYF. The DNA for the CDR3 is TGTGCCAGCTCACCGAAGGGACAGGGGGCTTCCTACGAGCAGTACTTC.

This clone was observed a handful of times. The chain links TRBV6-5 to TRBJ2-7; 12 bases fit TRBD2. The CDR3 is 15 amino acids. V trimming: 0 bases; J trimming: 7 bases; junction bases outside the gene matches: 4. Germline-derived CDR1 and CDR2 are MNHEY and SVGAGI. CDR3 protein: CASSYSLAGGYEQYF. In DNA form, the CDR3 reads TGTGCCAGCAGTTACTCGCTAGCGGGAGGGTATGAGCAGTACTTC.

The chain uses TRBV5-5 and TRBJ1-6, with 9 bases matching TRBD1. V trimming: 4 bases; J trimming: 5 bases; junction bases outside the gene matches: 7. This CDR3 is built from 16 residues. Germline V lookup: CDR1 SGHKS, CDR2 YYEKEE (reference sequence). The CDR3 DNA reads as TGTGCCAGCAGCCGGACCAGGACAGGGGATAATTCACCCCTCCACTTT. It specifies CASSRTRTGDNSPLHF. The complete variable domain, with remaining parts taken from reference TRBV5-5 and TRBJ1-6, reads DAGVTQSPTHLIKTRGQQVTLRCSPISGHKSVSWYQQVLGQGPQFIFQYYEKEERGRGNFPDRFSARQFPNYSSELNVNALLLGDSALYLCASSRTRTGDNSPLHFGNGTRLTVT.

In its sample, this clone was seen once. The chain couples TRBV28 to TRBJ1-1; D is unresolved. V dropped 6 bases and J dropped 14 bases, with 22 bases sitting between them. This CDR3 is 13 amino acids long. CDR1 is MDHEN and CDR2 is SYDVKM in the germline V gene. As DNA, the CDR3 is TGTGCCAGCAGCCTCCAAACTGGTCTCCGAGGGTTCTTT. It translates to CASSLQTGLRGFF.

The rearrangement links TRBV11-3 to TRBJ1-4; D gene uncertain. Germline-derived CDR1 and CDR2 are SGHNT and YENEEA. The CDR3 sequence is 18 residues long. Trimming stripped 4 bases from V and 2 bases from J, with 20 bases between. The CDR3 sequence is CASSSTGGPEGTNEKLFF. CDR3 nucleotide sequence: TGTGCCAGCAGCTCAACCGGAGGGCCCGAAGGGACTAATGAAAAACTGTTTTTT. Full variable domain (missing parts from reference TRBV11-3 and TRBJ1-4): EAGVVQSPRYKIIEKKQPVAFWCNPISGHNTLYWYLQNLGQGPELLIRYENEEAVDDSQLPKDRFSAERLKGVDSTLKIQPAELGDSAVYLCASSSTGGPEGTNEKLFFGSGTQLSVL.